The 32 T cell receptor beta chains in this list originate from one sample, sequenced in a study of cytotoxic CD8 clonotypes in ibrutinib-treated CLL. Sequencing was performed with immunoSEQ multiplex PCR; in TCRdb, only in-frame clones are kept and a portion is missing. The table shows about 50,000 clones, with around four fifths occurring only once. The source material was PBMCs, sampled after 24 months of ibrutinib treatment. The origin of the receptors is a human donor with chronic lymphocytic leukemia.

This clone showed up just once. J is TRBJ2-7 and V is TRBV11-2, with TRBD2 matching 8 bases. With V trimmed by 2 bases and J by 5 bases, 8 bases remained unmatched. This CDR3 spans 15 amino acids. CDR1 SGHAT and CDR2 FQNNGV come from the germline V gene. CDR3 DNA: TGTGCCAGCAGCTTACGAGTAGCGGGAAACAACGAGCAGTACTTC. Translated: CASSLRVAGNNEQYF. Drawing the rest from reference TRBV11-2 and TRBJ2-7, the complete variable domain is EAGVAQSPRYKIIEKRQSVAFWCNPISGHATLYWYQQILGQGPKLLIQFQNNGVVDDSQLPKDRFSAERLKGVDSTLKIQPAKLEDSAVYLCASSLRVAGNNEQYFGPGTRLTVT.

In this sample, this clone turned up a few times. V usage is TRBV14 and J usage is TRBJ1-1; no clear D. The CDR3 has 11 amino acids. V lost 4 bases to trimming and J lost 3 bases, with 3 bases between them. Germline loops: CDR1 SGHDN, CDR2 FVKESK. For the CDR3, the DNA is TGTGCCAGCAGCCGCTACACTGAAGCTTTCTTT. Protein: CASSRYTEAFF.

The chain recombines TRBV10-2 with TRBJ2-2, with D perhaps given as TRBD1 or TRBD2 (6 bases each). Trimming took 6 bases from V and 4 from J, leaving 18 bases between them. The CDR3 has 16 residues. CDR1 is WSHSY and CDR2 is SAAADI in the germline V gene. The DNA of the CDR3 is TGCGCCAGCAGGGGGGGCCGGGAGTTGGCCACCGGGGAGCTGTTTTTT. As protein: CASRGGRELATGELFF.

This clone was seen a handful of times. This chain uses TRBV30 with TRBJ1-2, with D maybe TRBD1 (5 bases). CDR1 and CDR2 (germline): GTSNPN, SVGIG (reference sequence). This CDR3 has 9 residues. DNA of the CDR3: TGTGCAGGGGATGATGGCTACACCTTC. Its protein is CAGDDGYTF.

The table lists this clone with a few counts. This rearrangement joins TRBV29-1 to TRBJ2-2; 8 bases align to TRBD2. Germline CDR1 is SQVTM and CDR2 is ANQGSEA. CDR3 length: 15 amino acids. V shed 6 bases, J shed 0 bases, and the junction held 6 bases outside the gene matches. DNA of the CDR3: TGCAGCGTGGACCCCGGGGGGGCGAACACCGGGGAGCTGTTTTTT. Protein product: CSVDPGGANTGELFF.

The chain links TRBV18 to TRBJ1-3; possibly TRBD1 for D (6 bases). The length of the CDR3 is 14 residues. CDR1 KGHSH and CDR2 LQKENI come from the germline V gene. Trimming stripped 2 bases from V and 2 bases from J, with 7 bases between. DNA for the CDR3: TGTGCCAGCTCACCAAAGGGGGCTGGAAACACCATATATTTT. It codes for CASSPKGAGNTIYF.

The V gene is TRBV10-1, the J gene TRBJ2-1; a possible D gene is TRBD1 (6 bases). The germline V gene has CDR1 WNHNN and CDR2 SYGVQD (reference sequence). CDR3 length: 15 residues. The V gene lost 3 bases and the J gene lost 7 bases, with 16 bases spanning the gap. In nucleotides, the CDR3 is TGCGCCAGCAGTGAAGGGGTACAGGGTAAGAATGAGCAGTTCTTC. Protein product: CASSEGVQGKNEQFF.

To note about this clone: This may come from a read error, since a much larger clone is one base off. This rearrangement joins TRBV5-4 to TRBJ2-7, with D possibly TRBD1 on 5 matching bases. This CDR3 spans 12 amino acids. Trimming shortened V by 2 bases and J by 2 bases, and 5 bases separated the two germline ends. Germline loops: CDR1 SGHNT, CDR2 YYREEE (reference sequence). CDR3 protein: CASSLGAYEQYF. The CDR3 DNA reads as TGTGCCAGCAGCTTAGGGGCCTACGAGCAGTACTTC.

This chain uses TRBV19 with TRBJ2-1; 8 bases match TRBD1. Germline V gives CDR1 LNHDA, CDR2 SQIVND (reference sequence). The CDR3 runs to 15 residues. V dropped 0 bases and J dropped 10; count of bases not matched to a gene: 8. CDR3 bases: TGTGCCAGTAGTATAGATGCGGGACAGGCCAGGGAGCAGTTCTTC. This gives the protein CASSIDAGQAREQFF.

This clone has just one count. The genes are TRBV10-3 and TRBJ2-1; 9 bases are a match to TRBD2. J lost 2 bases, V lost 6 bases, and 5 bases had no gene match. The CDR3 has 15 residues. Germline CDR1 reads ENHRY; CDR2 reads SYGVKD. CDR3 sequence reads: CAIRPQREAYNEQFF. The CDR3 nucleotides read TGTGCCATCAGGCCGCAGCGGGAGGCCTACAATGAGCAGTTCTTC.

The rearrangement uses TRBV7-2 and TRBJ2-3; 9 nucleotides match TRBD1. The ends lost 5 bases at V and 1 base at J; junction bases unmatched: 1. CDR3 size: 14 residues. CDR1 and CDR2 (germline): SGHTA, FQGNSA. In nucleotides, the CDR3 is TGTGCCAGCAGCCGACAGGGGGGCACAGATACGCAGTATTTT. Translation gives CASSRQGGTDTQYF.

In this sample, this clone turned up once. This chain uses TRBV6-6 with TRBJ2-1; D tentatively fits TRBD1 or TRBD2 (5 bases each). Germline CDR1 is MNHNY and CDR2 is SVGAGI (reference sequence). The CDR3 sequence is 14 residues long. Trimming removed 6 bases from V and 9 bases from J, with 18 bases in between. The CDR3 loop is CASRSNRDGGEQFF. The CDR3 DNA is TGTGCCAGCAGGAGTAACCGGGACGGCGGTGAGCAGTTCTTC.

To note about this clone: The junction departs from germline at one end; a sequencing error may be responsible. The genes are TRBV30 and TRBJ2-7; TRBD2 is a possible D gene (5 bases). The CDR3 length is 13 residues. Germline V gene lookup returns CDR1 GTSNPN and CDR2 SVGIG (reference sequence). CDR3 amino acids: CAWSFGRGFEPGF. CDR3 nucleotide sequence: TGTGCCTGGAGTTTTGGACGGGGATTCGAGCCGGGCTTC.

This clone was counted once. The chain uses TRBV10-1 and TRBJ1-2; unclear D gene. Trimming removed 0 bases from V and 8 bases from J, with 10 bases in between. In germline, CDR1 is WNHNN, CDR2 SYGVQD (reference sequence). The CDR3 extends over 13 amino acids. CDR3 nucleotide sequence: TGCGCCAGCAGTGAGTCGAGGAGAGAGGGCTACACCTTC. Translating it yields CASSESRREGYTF.

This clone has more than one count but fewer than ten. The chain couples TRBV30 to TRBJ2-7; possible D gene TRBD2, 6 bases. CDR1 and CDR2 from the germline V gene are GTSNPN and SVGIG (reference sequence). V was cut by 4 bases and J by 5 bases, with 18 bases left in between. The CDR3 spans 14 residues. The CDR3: CAWTPKRLGNEQYF. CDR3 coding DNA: TGTGCCTGGACCCCCAAAAGACTAGGAAACGAGCAGTACTTC.

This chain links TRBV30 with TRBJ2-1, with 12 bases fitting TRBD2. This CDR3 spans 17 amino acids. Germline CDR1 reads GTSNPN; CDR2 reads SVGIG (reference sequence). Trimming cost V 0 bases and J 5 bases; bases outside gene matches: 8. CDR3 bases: TGTGCCTGGAGTGTTAGACTAGCGGGAGTGGGGCACAATGAGCAGTTCTTC. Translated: CAWSVRLAGVGHNEQFF.

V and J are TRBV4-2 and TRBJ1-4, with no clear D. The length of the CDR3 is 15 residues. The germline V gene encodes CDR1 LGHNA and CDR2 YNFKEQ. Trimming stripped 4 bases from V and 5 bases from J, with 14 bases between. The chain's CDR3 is CASSLSSAANEKLFF. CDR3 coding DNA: TGTGCCAGCAGCCTATCGTCAGCTGCAAATGAAAAACTGTTTTTT.

This CDR3 reads CAIRMGLAGEQFF. CDR3 sequence (DNA): TGTGCCATCAGGATGGGACTAGCTGGGGAGCAGTTCTTC. The V and J genes are TRBV10-3 and TRBJ2-1; 9 bases map to TRBD2. This CDR3 spans 13 amino acids. Trimming at V came to 6 bases and at J to 10 bases, leaving 7 bases not matched to a gene. Germline V lookup: CDR1 ENHRY, CDR2 SYGVKD.

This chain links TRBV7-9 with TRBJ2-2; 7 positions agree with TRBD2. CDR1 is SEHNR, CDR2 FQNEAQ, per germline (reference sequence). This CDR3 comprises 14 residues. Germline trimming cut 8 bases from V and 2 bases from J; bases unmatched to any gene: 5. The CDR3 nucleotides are TGTGCCAGCCGGCCGGGGGGAAACACCGGGGAGCTGTTTTTT. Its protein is CASRPGGNTGELFF.

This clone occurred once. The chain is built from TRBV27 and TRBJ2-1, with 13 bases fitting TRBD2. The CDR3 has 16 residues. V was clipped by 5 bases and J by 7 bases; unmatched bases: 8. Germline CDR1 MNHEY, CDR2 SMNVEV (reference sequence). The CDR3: CASSVWTSGSNNEQFF. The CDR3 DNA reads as TGTGCCAGCAGTGTTTGGACTAGCGGGAGCAATAATGAGCAGTTCTTC.

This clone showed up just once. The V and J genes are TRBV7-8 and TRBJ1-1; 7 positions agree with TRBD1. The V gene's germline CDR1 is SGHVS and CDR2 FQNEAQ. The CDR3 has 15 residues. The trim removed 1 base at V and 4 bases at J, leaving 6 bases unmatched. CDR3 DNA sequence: TGTGCCAGCAGCTTAGGTTTAGGGGGCTCCACTGAAGCTTTCTTT. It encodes CASSLGLGGSTEAFF. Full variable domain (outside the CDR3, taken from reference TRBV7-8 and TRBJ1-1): GAGVSQSPRYKVAKRGQDVALRCDPISGHVSLFWYQQALGQGPEFLTYFQNEAQLDKSGLPSDRFFAERPEGSVSTLKIQRTQQEDSAVYLCASSLGLGGSTEAFFGQGTRLTVV.

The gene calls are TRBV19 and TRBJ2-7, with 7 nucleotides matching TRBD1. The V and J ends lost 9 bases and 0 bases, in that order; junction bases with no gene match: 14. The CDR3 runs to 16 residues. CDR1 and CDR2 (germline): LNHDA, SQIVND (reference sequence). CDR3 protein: CASGSPPGQNSYEQYF. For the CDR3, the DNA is TGTGCCAGCGGATCTCCTCCGGGACAGAACTCCTACGAGCAGTACTTC.

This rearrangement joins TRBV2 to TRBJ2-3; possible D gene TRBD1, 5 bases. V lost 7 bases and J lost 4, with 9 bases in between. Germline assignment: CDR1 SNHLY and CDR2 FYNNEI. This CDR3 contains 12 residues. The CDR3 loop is CASKNRPDTQYF. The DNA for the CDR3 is TGTGCCAGCAAAAACAGGCCAGATACGCAGTATTTT.

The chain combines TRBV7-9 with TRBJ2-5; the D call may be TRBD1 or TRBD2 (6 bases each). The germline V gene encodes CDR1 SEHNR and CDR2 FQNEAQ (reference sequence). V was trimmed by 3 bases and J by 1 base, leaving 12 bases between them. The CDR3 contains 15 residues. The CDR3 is CASSLTGASQETQYF. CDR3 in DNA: TGTGCCAGCAGCTTGACGGGGGCTTCCCAAGAGACCCAGTACTTC.

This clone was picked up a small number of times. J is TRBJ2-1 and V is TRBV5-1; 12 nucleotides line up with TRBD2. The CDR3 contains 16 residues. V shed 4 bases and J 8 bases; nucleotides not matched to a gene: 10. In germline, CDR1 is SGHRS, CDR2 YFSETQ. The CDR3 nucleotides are TGCGCCAGCAGCCCGAGCTCTAGCGGGAGGGGCTATGAGCAGTTCTTC. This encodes CASSPSSSGRGYEQFF. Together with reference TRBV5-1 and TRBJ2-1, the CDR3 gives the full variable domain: KAGVTQTPRYLIKTRGQQVTLSCSPISGHRSVSWYQQTPGQGLQFLFEYFSETQRNKGNFPGRFSGRQFSNSRSEMNVSTLELGDSALYLCASSPSSSGRGYEQFFGPGTRLTVL.

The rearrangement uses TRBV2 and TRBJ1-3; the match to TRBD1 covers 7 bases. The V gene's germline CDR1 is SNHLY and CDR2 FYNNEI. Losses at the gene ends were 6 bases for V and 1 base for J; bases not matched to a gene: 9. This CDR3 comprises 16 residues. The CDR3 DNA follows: TGTGCCAGCAGCCAGGGAGGGGGCGTATCTGGAAACACCATATATTTT. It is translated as CASSQGGGVSGNTIYF.

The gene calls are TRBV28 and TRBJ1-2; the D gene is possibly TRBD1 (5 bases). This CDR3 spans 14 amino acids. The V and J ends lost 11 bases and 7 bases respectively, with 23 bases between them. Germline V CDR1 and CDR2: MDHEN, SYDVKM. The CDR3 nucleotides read TGTGCCGTACTACTCGGGACCCTGGCCGCTGGCTACACCTTC. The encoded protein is CAVLLGTLAAGYTF.

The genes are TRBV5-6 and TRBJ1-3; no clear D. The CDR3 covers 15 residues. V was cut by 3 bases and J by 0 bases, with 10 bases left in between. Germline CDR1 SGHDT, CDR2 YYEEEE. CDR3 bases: TGTGCCAGCAGCTCTTGGAGGAGCTCTGGAAACACCATATATTTT. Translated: CASSSWRSSGNTIYF.

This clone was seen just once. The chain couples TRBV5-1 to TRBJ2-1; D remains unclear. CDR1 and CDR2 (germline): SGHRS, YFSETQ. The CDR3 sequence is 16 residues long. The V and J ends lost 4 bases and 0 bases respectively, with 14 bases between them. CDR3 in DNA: TGCGCCAGCAGCATAAACGATATGGGCTCCTACAATGAGCAGTTCTTC. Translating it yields CASSINDMGSYNEQFF.

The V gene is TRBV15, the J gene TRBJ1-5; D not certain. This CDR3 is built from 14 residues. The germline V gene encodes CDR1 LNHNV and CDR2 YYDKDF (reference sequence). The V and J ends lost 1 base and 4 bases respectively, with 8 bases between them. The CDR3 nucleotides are TGTGCCACCAGCAGAGGTCAGCTGAATCAGCCCCAGCATTTT. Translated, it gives CATSRGQLNQPQHF. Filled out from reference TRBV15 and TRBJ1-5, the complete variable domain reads DAMVIQNPRYQVTQFGKPVTLSCSQTLNHNVMYWYQQKSSQAPKLLFHYYDKDFNNEADTPDNFQSRRPNTSFCFLDIRSPGLGDTAMYLCATSRGQLNQPQHFGDGTRLSIL.

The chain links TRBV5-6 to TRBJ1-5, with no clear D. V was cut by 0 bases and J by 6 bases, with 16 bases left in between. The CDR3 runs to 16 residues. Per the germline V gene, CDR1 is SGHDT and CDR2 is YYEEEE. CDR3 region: CASSLAGREVGQPQHF. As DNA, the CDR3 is TGTGCCAGCAGCTTGGCGGGAAGGGAGGTCGGTCAGCCCCAGCATTTT.

The CDR3 loop is CASSSRGGSDQPQHF. The DNA of the CDR3 is TGTGCCAGCAGCTCCCGAGGGGGATCGGATCAGCCCCAGCATTTT. The V gene is TRBV7-8, the J gene TRBJ1-5; D is perhaps TRBD1 (6 bases). Germline-derived CDR1 and CDR2 are SGHVS and FQNEAQ. The CDR3 has 15 amino acids. V lost 4 bases and J 5 bases, leaving 15 bases between the germline ends.